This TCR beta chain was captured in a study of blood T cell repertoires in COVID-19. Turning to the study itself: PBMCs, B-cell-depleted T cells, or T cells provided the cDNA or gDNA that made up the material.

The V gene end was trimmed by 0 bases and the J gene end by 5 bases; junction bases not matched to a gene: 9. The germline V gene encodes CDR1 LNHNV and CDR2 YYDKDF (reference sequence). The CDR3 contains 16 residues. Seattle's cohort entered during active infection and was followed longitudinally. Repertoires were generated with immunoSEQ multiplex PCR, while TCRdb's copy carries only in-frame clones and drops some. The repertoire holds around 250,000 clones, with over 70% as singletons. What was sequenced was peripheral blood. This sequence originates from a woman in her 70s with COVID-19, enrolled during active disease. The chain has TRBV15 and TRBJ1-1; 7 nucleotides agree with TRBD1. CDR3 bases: TGTGCCACCAGCAGAGATTACAGGGGCGTGAGGACTGAAGCTTTCTTT. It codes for CATSRDYRGVRTEAFF.